This entry lists 8 T cell receptor beta chains sequenced from one sample in a study of preoperative IRX-2 immunotherapy in early breast cancer. Treatment noted: preoperative locoregional IRX-2 cytokine immunotherapy. Profiled with immunoSEQ multiplex PCR; TCRdb holds only in-frame clones, not every one. Of around 40,000 clones listed, about 95% are singletons. Here the sequenced sample was tumor tissue, taken after IRX-2 immunotherapy. These receptors were collected from a human donor with breast cancer.

The chain uses TRBV28 and TRBJ1-1, with TRBD1 identical over 7 bases. CDR3 length equals 16 residues. In germline, CDR1 is MDHEN, CDR2 SYDVKM. V was clipped by 5 bases and J by 1 base; unmatched bases: 10. CDR3 sequence: CASSAGQVVWNTEAFF. In nucleotides, the CDR3 is TGTGCCAGCAGTGCCGGACAGGTAGTATGGAACACTGAAGCTTTCTTT. Variable domain in full (rest from reference TRBV28 and TRBJ1-1): DVKVTQSSRYLVKRTGEKVFLECVQDMDHENMFWYRQDPGLGLRLIYFSYDVKMKEKGDIPEGYSVSREKKERFSLILESASTNQTSMYLCASSAGQVVWNTEAFFGQGTRLTVV.

This chain links TRBV2 with TRBJ1-4; D is uncertain. Germline lookup yields CDR1 SNHLY and CDR2 FYNNEI. This CDR3 has 12 residues. The V gene lost 5 bases and the J gene lost 8 bases, with 9 bases spanning the gap. CDR3 DNA: TGTGCCAGCAGTACTATGGGGGAAAAACTGTTTTTT. Amino acids: CASSTMGEKLFF. Together with reference TRBV2 and TRBJ1-4, the CDR3 gives the full variable domain: EPEVTQTPSHQVTQMGQEVILRCVPISNHLYFYWYRQILGQKVEFLVSFYNNEISEKSEIFDDQFSVERPDGSNFTLKIRSTKLEDSAMYFCASSTMGEKLFFGSGTQLSVL.

J is TRBJ2-2 and V is TRBV5-1, with a tentative D call TRBD1 (6 bases). Germline V gives CDR1 SGHRS, CDR2 YFSETQ. Trimming pared 1 base from V and 8 bases from J, leaving 18 bases between. The CDR3 length is 16 residues. CDR3 residues: CASSLSSGQRFGELFF. The CDR3, as DNA: TGCGCCAGCAGCTTGTCATCTGGACAGCGGTTTGGGGAGCTGTTTTTT.

The chain has TRBV5-8 and TRBJ1-1; D is unclear. Trimming took 1 base from V and 2 from J, leaving 12 bases between them. Per germline, CDR1 SGHTS and CDR2 YDEGEE. The CDR3 spans 15 residues. For the CDR3, the DNA is TGTGCCAGCAGCTTGACGCAGCTAGCTAACACTGAAGCTTTCTTT. The encoded protein is CASSLTQLANTEAFF.

The gene calls are TRBV11-3 and TRBJ2-3; 10 positions agree with TRBD2. Losses at the gene ends were 6 bases for V and 2 bases for J; bases not matched to a gene: 5. This CDR3 contains 15 residues. The V gene's germline CDR1 is SGHNT and CDR2 YENEEA. DNA for the CDR3: TGTGCCAGCAGTCTTGGACTAGCGGTCACAGATACGCAGTATTTT. Translating gives CASSLGLAVTDTQYF.

The chain is built from TRBV4-1 and TRBJ2-1; D unresolved. Trimming pared 1 base from V and 2 bases from J, leaving 6 bases between. Germline V gene sequence: CDR1 MGHRA, CDR2 YSYEKL. This CDR3 spans 14 amino acids. CDR3 DNA sequence: TGCGCCAGCAGCCAAGCGTTTCCCTACAATGAGCAGTTCTTC. Translated: CASSQAFPYNEQFF.

The V gene is TRBV18, the J gene TRBJ2-7; D not certain. This CDR3 spans 15 amino acids. V was clipped by 3 bases and J by 0 bases, with 12 bases between them. Germline V gene data show CDR1 as KGHSH and CDR2 as LQKENI. CDR3 in DNA: TGTGCCAGCTCACCCTGGGATAGCAGCTCCTACGAGCAGTACTTC. As protein: CASSPWDSSSYEQYF.

V and J are TRBV14 and TRBJ2-7; D gene uncertain. Germline V lookup: CDR1 SGHDN, CDR2 FVKESK. Trimming took off 0 bases at V and 0 bases at J, with 6 bases between the two ends. The CDR3 loop spans 14 amino acids. CDR3 nucleotide sequence: TGTGCCAGCAGCCAAGAGTGGGACTCCTACGAGCAGTACTTC. Protein product: CASSQEWDSYEQYF.